Below, 19 T cell receptor beta chains from the same sample are listed, as sequenced in a study of blood T cells in healthy people across ages. Alongside a J-beta primer mix, a sample-barcoded 5' primer served in a second PCR lasting about 6 to 11 cycles. MiXCR, run by TCRdb on the 5' RACE reads, gives a single entry per CDR3 protein. The data contain 660,000 or so distinct CDR3 sequences, roughly 58% of them singletons. Sequenced material: blood. The receptors originated from a man aged 55-75 years in good health.

CDR3 region: CSVYDRVNEQYF. The CDR3 region has the DNA TGCAGCGTCTACGACAGGGTTAATGAGCAGTACTTC. The rearrangement uses TRBV29-1 and TRBJ2-5; 7 positions agree with TRBD1. Trimming took 6 bases from V and 11 from J; bases not matched to a gene: 12. The germline CDR1 and CDR2 sequences are SQVTM and ANQGSEA. The CDR3 is made up of 12 amino acids.

V usage is TRBV10-2 and J usage is TRBJ1-5; D is undetermined. CDR3 length equals 14 residues. The germline V and J ends were trimmed by 5 bases and 0 bases, with 8 bases remaining between them. Germline CDR1 is WSHSY and CDR2 is SAAADI. The CDR3 here is CASSSTASNQPQHF. In nucleotides, the CDR3 is TGCGCCAGCAGTTCAACAGCTAGCAATCAGCCCCAGCATTTT.

This chain connects TRBV29-1 to TRBJ2-1; D uncertain. This CDR3 spans 12 amino acids. V lost 3 bases and J 1 base, leaving 4 bases between the germline ends. From germline, CDR1 is SQVTM and CDR2 ANQGSEA. The CDR3 DNA reads as TGCAGCGTTGATGGGTCCTACAATGAGCAGTTCTTC. This gives the protein CSVDGSYNEQFF.

The chain employs TRBV29-1 and TRBJ1-1, with D possibly matching TRBD1 (5 bases). Germline lookup yields CDR1 SQVTM and CDR2 ANQGSEA. This CDR3 comprises 13 residues. The germline V and J ends were trimmed by 7 bases and 1 base, with 13 bases remaining between them. This CDR3 reads CSAQLGGNTEAFF. The CDR3, as DNA: TGCAGCGCCCAACTGGGGGGGAACACTGAAGCTTTCTTT.

In DNA form, the CDR3 reads TGTGCCAGCAGCGAGGGAGGCGGACTAGCGGGGCCACCTATAGGCAATGAGCAGTACTTC. It yields the protein CASSEGGGLAGPPIGNEQYF. This chain joins TRBV7-2 and TRBJ2-1; 12 bases line up with TRBD2. The J call is uncertain, as TRBJ2-7 better fits the DNA end. The germline CDR1 and CDR2 sequences are SGHTA and FQGNSA. CDR3 length equals 20 residues.

This clonotype has ten or more counts. CDR3 sequence reads: CASAGFDRGRETQYF. In DNA form, the CDR3 reads TGTGCCAGCGCTGGGTTCGACAGGGGGCGGGAGACCCAGTACTTC. This chain uses TRBV12-3 or TRBV12-4 with TRBJ2-5; 10 nucleotides align to TRBD1. J gave up 5 bases and V 8 bases, and 11 bases lay outside the gene matches. The CDR3 is made up of 15 amino acids.

This clonotype was observed a handful of times. The rearrangement uses TRBV20-1 and TRBJ2-7; 8 nucleotides match TRBD1. With 5 bases clipped from V and 6 bases from J, the junction kept 9 bases outside the gene matches. The germline V gene encodes CDR1 DFQATT and CDR2 SNEGSKA (reference sequence). The CDR3 spans 13 residues. In nucleotides, the CDR3 is TGCAGTGCTCGCACTGGACAGGGACCCGAGCAGTACTTC. This encodes CSARTGQGPEQYF.

This chain uses TRBV6-1 with TRBJ2-4, with 14 bases matching TRBD2. Germline CDR1 reads MNHNS; CDR2 reads SASEGT. Trimming removed 6 bases from V and 3 bases from J; junction bases left unmatched: 13. The CDR3 is made up of 19 amino acids. The CDR3 DNA follows: TGTGCCAGCAGACAGACTAGCGGGGGGGCTTCCTATGGCAAAAACATTCAGTACTTC. Translated, it gives CASRQTSGGASYGKNIQYF.

The sample holds a few counts of this clonotype. This chain links TRBV25-1 with TRBJ1-6; TRBD1 matches at 10 bases. Germline V lookup: CDR1 MGHDK, CDR2 SYGVNS. The CDR3 is made up of 15 amino acids. J was trimmed by 4 bases and V by 8 bases; bases with no gene match: 5. CDR3 residues: CASSGTGAYNSPLHF. The CDR3 DNA reads TGTGCCAGCTCCGGGACAGGGGCTTATAATTCACCCCTCCACTTT.

The chain employs TRBV3-1 and TRBJ2-1; possible D gene TRBD2, 6 bases. Between the trimmed V and J ends, which lost 1 base and 7 bases, there was a span of 14 bases. From germline, CDR1 is LGHDT and CDR2 YNNKEL (reference sequence). The CDR3 is made up of 15 amino acids. The CDR3 sequence: CASSQVGTRGNEQFF. The CDR3 DNA sequence: TGTGCCAGCAGCCAAGTAGGGACCCGGGGGAATGAGCAGTTCTTC.

The chain couples TRBV6-5 to TRBJ1-4; D might be TRBD1 (5 bases). The CDR3 covers 15 residues. V shed 0 bases and J shed 7 bases, with 12 bases lying between them. Germline assignment: CDR1 MNHEY and CDR2 SVGAGI. CDR3 nucleotides: TGTGCCAGCAGTTACTCCTTCGGGGGAGGTGAAAAACTGTTTTTT. Its protein is CASSYSFGGGEKLFF.

In its sample, this clonotype was seen a few times. The chain carries TRBV4-1 and TRBJ2-7; TRBD2 might be the D (6 bases). Germline assignment: CDR1 MGHRA and CDR2 YSYEKL. The CDR3 runs to 17 residues. Deletions cut 0 bases from V and 2 bases from J, with 17 bases between. The CDR3 DNA follows: TGCGCCAGCAGCCAAGATCTTCCCGGACTAATCCCCTACGAGCAGTACTTC. Translating gives CASSQDLPGLIPYEQYF.

This sequence joins TRBV4-2 and TRBJ2-1, with 9 bases identical to TRBD2. The V gene end was trimmed by 0 bases and the J gene end by 13 bases; junction bases not matched to a gene: 10. The CDR3 totals 15 residues. Looked up from germline, CDR1 is LGHNA and CDR2 is YNFKEQ. This chain's CDR3 is CASSQDRLWRGGQFF. As DNA, the CDR3 is TGTGCCAGCAGCCAAGATCGCTTATGGCGGGGGGGTCAGTTCTTC.

V gene TRBV12-3 or TRBV12-4 combines with J gene TRBJ1-5; D remains unclear. Trimming shortened V by 2 bases and J by 6 bases, and 5 bases separated the two germline ends. The CDR3 has 12 residues. For the CDR3, the DNA is TGTGCCAGCAGTTTAAATGGTCAGCCCCAGCATTTT. Translating gives CASSLNGQPQHF.

The chain has TRBV6-1 and TRBJ2-1; unclear D gene. The CDR3 extends over 13 amino acids. Germline values: CDR1 MNHNS, CDR2 SASEGT. Deletions cut 4 bases from V and 6 bases from J, with 10 bases between. The CDR3 bases are TGTGCCAGCAGTGCCGACGGCCTCAATGAGCAGTTCTTC. Amino acids: CASSADGLNEQFF.

The chain employs TRBV5-1 and TRBJ2-5, with 13 positions matching TRBD2. This CDR3 contains 17 residues. V was pared by 5 bases and J by 4 bases, with 11 bases of the junction left unmatched. Germline V gene sequence: CDR1 SGHRS, CDR2 YFSETQ. DNA of the CDR3: TGCGCCAGCAGTTACACTAGCGGGGGGGCATTAGGAGAGACCCAGTACTTC. Its protein product is CASSYTSGGALGETQYF. Combining the CDR3 with reference TRBV5-1 and TRBJ2-5 gives the whole variable domain KAGVTQTPRYLIKTRGQQVTLSCSPISGHRSVSWYQQTPGQGLQFLFEYFSETQRNKGNFPGRFSGRQFSNSRSEMNVSTLELGDSALYLCASSYTSGGALGETQYFGPGTRLLVL.

The rearrangement joins TRBV9 to TRBJ2-7, with D perhaps TRBD1 (5 bases). The CDR3 is made up of 13 amino acids. Germline CDR1 is SGDLS and CDR2 is YYNGEE. Trimming left V 0 bases short and J 5 bases short, with 9 bases between. CDR3 in amino acids: CASSVEGSNEQYF. The CDR3 nucleotides are TGTGCCAGCAGCGTAGAGGGGTCTAACGAGCAGTACTTC.

This clonotype came up a few times. The rearrangement links TRBV7-9 to TRBJ2-1, with D possibly TRBD2 on 5 matching bases. The germline gives CDR1 SEHNR, CDR2 FQNEAQ (reference sequence). V lost 5 bases and J 4 bases, leaving 9 bases between the germline ends. This CDR3 contains 13 residues. The CDR3 region has the DNA TGTGCCAGCAGCGACTACCTTTACAATGAGCAGTTCTTC. This encodes CASSDYLYNEQFF.

The chain is built from TRBV10-2 and TRBJ2-5; D call uncertain. The CDR3 has 13 residues. Per the germline V gene, CDR1 is WSHSY and CDR2 is SAAADI. The V end lost 5 bases, the J end lost 4 bases, and 11 bases lay between the germline ends. CDR3 DNA: TGCGCCAGCAGTTCCCGGGCCCCAGAGACCCAGTACTTC. It specifies CASSSRAPETQYF.